The source of this T cell receptor beta chain is a study of T cell responses to AZD1222 COVID-19 vaccine. The wider study: Combined were second doses at about 4 or about 12 weeks.

Study observations and caveats: White British donors predominated, females outnumbered males, and clonal diversity was possibly underestimated. AZD1222 recipients seropositive at baseline numbered only five to seven. Scientists sampled the repertoires only once the peak T cell response had passed.

Notes on this clone: The antigen remains unidentified.

Sequenced by immunoSEQ multiplex PCR; TCRdb stores in-frame clones only, minus some. The table has 200,000 or so clones, about nine tenths seen once. CDR3 length: 14 amino acids. The V gene's germline CDR1 is SGHTA and CDR2 FQGNSA. Trimming pared 4 bases from V and 1 base from J, leaving 8 bases between. The source material was peripheral blood, sampled on day 0 of AZD1222 vaccination. V and J are TRBV7-2 and TRBJ1-5; the D is unclear. The sequence was obtained from an adult in good health. Written as DNA, the CDR3 is TGTGCCAGCAGCTCTGGGAGCAGCAATCAGCCCCAGCATTTT. It codes for CASSSGSSNQPQHF.